These T cell receptor beta chains were read from a single sample in a study of cytomegalovirus exposure and HLA in healthy donors. Libraries were prepared by immunoSEQ multiplex PCR; TCRdb keeps only in-frame clonotypes and omits some of them. Its table lists about 41,000 clones. What was sequenced was PBMCs. These receptors all come from a man aged 30 to 45 in good health and CMV-seronegative. Both conserved end residues are part of each CDR3. The order of the fields is D gene, J gene, V gene, CDR3 DNA, CDR3 protein. The D gene is left open where the match is weak.

D gene: TRBD1
J gene: TRBJ2-7
V gene: TRBV5-8
CDR3 DNA: TGTGCCACCCTGACAGGGGCCTACGAGCAGTACTTC
CDR3 protein: CATLTGAYEQYF

D gene: TRBD1
J gene: TRBJ2-7
V gene: TRBV25-1
CDR3 DNA: TGTGCCAGCAGTGCCTTACAGGGGGTCTCGGGCGAGCAGTACTTC
CDR3 protein: CASSALQGVSGEQYF

D gene: TRBD1
J gene: TRBJ1-2
V gene: TRBV5-1
CDR3 DNA: TGCGCCAGCAGCTTGGCCGCAGGGGGAAATGGCTACACCTTC
CDR3 protein: CASSLAAGGNGYTF

D gene: TRBD2
J gene: TRBJ2-1
V gene: TRBV14
CDR3 DNA: TGTGCCAGCAGCCCTCGAGCGGGATCAAGCTCCTACAATGAGCAGTTCTTC
CDR3 protein: CASSPRAGSSSYNEQFF

D gene: .
J gene: TRBJ1-2
V gene: TRBV19
CDR3 DNA: TGTGCCAGTAACAACCGCGGTCCAGGGGGCTACACCTTC
CDR3 protein: CASNNRGPGGYTF

D gene: .
J gene: TRBJ2-3
V gene: TRBV6-4
CDR3 DNA: TGTGCCAGCAGTACCTTGGAGGGGGATACGCAGTATTTT
CDR3 protein: CASSTLEGDTQYF

D gene: .
J gene: TRBJ2-1
V gene: TRBV7-9
CDR3 DNA: TGTGCCAGCAGCTTCCTATACAATGAGCAGTTCTTC
CDR3 protein: CASSFLYNEQFF

D gene: .
J gene: TRBJ1-5
V gene: TRBV28
CDR3 DNA: TGTGCCAGCAGTCTATCAGACAGGAGCAATCAGCCCCAGCATTTT
CDR3 protein: CASSLSDRSNQPQHF

D gene: .
J gene: TRBJ1-5
V gene: TRBV7-9
CDR3 DNA: TGTGCCAGCAGCTTTTGGGGAGATGATCAGCCCCAGCATTTT
CDR3 protein: CASSFWGDDQPQHF

D gene: .
J gene: TRBJ1-4
V gene: TRBV5-4
CDR3 DNA: TGTGCCAGCAGTTCACAGGTTGCTGCAACTAATGAAAAACTGTTTTTT
CDR3 protein: CASSSQVAATNEKLFF